The 2 T cell receptor beta chains given below trace back to one sample, sequenced in a study of T cells in localized non-small cell lung cancer. Measured with immunoSEQ multiplex PCR; TCRdb has only the in-frame clones, and not every one. The profile shows roughly 89,000 clones, approximately 91% of them singletons. The material was PBMCs, obtained before any cancer treatment. All receptors derive from a woman aged 35-70 years with stage II squamous cell lung carcinoma.

The chain is built from TRBV10-1 and TRBJ2-5, with 7 nucleotides matching TRBD2. Germline V gene data show CDR1 as WNHNN and CDR2 as SYGVQD (reference sequence). Trimming removed 6 bases from V and 4 bases from J; junction bases left unmatched: 11. The CDR3 has 15 residues. The chain's CDR3 is CASSPGGLAGETQYF. The CDR3, as DNA: TGCGCCAGCAGCCCGGGAGGATTAGCGGGAGAGACCCAGTACTTC.

This chain joins TRBV10-1 and TRBJ2-1, with TRBD1 matching over 10 bases. The CDR3 covers 16 residues. V lost 3 bases and J lost 6; bases outside the gene matches: 8. Germline V lookup: CDR1 WNHNN, CDR2 SYGVQD (reference sequence). CDR3 in DNA: TGCGCCAGCAGTGACCCGGGACAGGGGTCGAGCAATGAGCAGTTCTTC. Translated, it gives CASSDPGQGSSNEQFF.